A single sample is the source of the 16 T cell receptor beta chains below, sequenced in a study of regulatory T cells in long-lasting Graves disease. Building of the TCR beta libraries involved iRepertoire HTBI primers and Arm-PCR of CDR3 regions. TCRdb called the multiplex PCR reads again in MiXCR, with one record for every CDR3 protein. Here the sample spans 560,000 or so distinct CDR3 sequences, about 16% being singletons. Time point given: newly diagnosed GD, antithyroid drugs for less than 3 months. From PBMCs, RNA was extracted and then used to make the TCR library. This sample was also put to use in a study of T cells in Graves' hyperthyroidism and ophthalmopathy.

The input for sequencing was peripheral blood mononuclear cells (PBMCs), taken at new diagnosis, from a patient treated with antithyroid drugs. The receptors here all came from a man aged 18 to 29 with Graves disease.

This clonotype appeared a few times. The chain has TRBV2 and TRBJ1-1; perhaps TRBD1 as D (6 bases). Germline V gene data show CDR1 as SNHLY and CDR2 as FYNNEI. V was shortened by 7 bases and J by 7 bases, with 16 bases between the two germline ends. The CDR3 is 13 residues long. The CDR3 region has the DNA TGTGCCAGCATCTCCAGGGGTAGCGGTGAAGCTTTCTTT. Its translation: CASISRGSGEAFF. Drawing the rest from reference TRBV2 and TRBJ1-1, the complete variable domain is EPEVTQTPSHQVTQMGQEVILRCVPISNHLYFYWYRQILGQKVEFLVSFYNNEISEKSEIFDDQFSVERPDGSNFTLKIRSTKLEDSAMYFCASISRGSGEAFFGQGTRLTVV.

This clonotype was observed a handful of times. The chain couples TRBV5-8 to TRBJ2-7, with D unclear. The V and J ends lost 6 bases and 1 base respectively, with 14 bases between them. In germline, CDR1 is SGHTS, CDR2 YDEGEE. The CDR3 contains 14 residues. The chain's CDR3 is CASTMNRVSYEQYF. The CDR3 nucleotides are TGTGCCAGCACCATGAACAGAGTATCCTACGAGCAGTACTTC.

This clonotype has just a few counts. V and J are TRBV6-1 and TRBJ2-7, with no clear D. The CDR3 extends over 11 amino acids. Per germline, CDR1 MNHNS and CDR2 SASEGT. Trimming removed 0 bases from V and 5 bases from J, with 2 bases in between. This CDR3 reads CASSEADEQYF. DNA for the CDR3: TGTGCCAGCAGTGAAGCGGACGAGCAGTACTTC.

This clonotype was recorded at least ten times. The J gene is TRBJ1-5, the V gene TRBV7-8; the match to TRBD1 covers 7 bases. This CDR3 has 16 residues. The trim removed 5 bases at V and 0 bases at J, leaving 7 bases unmatched. Per germline, CDR1 SGHVS and CDR2 FQNEAQ. CDR3: CASSPSGGYSNQPQHF. The CDR3 nucleotides are TGTGCCAGCAGCCCCTCAGGGGGGTATAGCAATCAGCCCCAGCATTTT. The complete variable domain, with remaining parts taken from reference TRBV7-8 and TRBJ1-5, reads GAGVSQSPRYKVAKRGQDVALRCDPISGHVSLFWYQQALGQGPEFLTYFQNEAQLDKSGLPSDRFFAERPEGSVSTLKIQRTQQEDSAVYLCASSPSGGYSNQPQHFGDGTRLSIL.

The chain joins TRBV28 to TRBJ2-3, with 13 nucleotides matching TRBD2. V lost 4 bases to trimming and J lost 2 bases; unmatched junction nucleotides: 6. CDR1 is MDHEN and CDR2 is SYDVKM in the germline V gene. This CDR3 spans 17 amino acids. The DNA for the CDR3 is TGTGCCAGCAGTTCCTCCGGGACTAGCGGGGCCACAGATACGCAGTATTTT. Translating gives CASSSSGTSGATDTQYF.

The chain has TRBV24-1 and TRBJ1-5; no clear D. CDR1 is KGHDR, CDR2 SFDVKD, per germline. This CDR3 comprises 14 residues. V shed 2 bases and J shed 8 bases, with 12 bases lying between them. The CDR3 DNA sequence: TGTGCCACCAGTGATTGGTGGTCGGTAAAGCCCCAGCATTTT. As protein: CATSDWWSVKPQHF.

This clonotype appeared many times. J is TRBJ1-1 and V is TRBV27; 8 bases line up with TRBD1. Germline lookup yields CDR1 MNHEY and CDR2 SMNVEV (reference sequence). The V segment lost 2 bases and the J segment 4 bases; nucleotides outside the gene matches: 6. The CDR3 totals 15 residues. CDR3 amino acids: CASSLAGRGPTEAFF. The CDR3 DNA reads as TGTGCCAGCAGTTTAGCGGGCAGGGGGCCCACTGAAGCTTTCTTT.

The sample holds a few counts of this clonotype. This sequence joins TRBV19 and TRBJ2-7, with TRBD2 matching over 10 bases. The CDR3 loop spans 16 amino acids. Germline lookup yields CDR1 LNHDA and CDR2 SQIVND (reference sequence). After removal of 4 bases from V and 3 bases from J, the junction contained 9 bases not matched to a gene. CDR3 sequence: CASSTTTSGTFYEQYF. DNA of the CDR3: TGTGCCAGTAGTACCACAACTAGCGGGACTTTCTACGAGCAGTACTTC.

The V call is TRBV3-1, the J call TRBJ1-4; D not resolved. V lost 5 bases and J 7 bases, leaving 8 bases between the germline ends. Germline CDR1 and CDR2: LGHDT and YNNKEL (reference sequence). This CDR3 has 12 residues. CDR3 residues: CASSAQGEKLFF. In DNA form, the CDR3 reads TGTGCCAGCAGCGCCCAAGGTGAAAAACTGTTTTTT. The full variable domain, in which reference TRBV3-1 and TRBJ1-4 provide the parts outside the CDR3, is DTAVSQTPKYLVTQMGNDKSIKCEQNLGHDTMYWYKQDSKKFLKIMFSYNNKELIINETVPNRFSPKSPDKAHLNLHINSLELGDSAVYFCASSAQGEKLFFGSGTQLSVL.

Only a few counts were recorded for this clonotype. The rearrangement joins TRBV6-5 to TRBJ2-1; 7 bases are a match to TRBD2. Germline-derived CDR1 and CDR2 are MNHEY and SVGAGI. J was trimmed by 9 bases and V by 2 bases; bases with no gene match: 16. The CDR3 contains 17 residues. CDR3 bases: TGTGCCAGCAGTTACCCCGACGGAGCCCCAGGGAGGGGTGAGCAGTTCTTC. Protein product: CASSYPDGAPGRGEQFF.

This chain connects TRBV10-1 to TRBJ2-3, with 11 nucleotides matching TRBD2. This CDR3 is 16 amino acids long. Per germline, CDR1 WNHNN and CDR2 SYGVQD (reference sequence). Trimming cost V 7 bases and J 2 bases; bases outside gene matches: 8. The CDR3 sequence: CASNTGTSGYTDTQYF. The DNA of the CDR3 is TGCGCCAGCAATACCGGGACTAGCGGTTACACAGATACGCAGTATTTT.

This rearrangement joins TRBV28 to TRBJ2-3; 7 nucleotides align to TRBD2. This CDR3 has 16 amino acids. The ends lost 1 base at V and 3 bases at J; junction bases unmatched: 7. The V gene's germline CDR1 is MDHEN and CDR2 SYDVKM. DNA of the CDR3: TGTGCCAGCAGTTTATTGGGGCGGGAGAGGACAGATACGCAGTATTTT. Its translation: CASSLLGRERTDTQYF.

The chain employs TRBV14 and TRBJ2-3, with TRBD2 matching over 10 bases. CDR3 size: 18 residues. With 1 base clipped from V and 0 bases from J, the junction kept 7 bases outside the gene matches. The germline CDR1 and CDR2 sequences are SGHDN and FVKESK. In DNA form, the CDR3 reads TGTGCCAGCAGCCAAGTAAGCACGGGACTAGCGAGCACAGATACGCAGTATTTT. As protein: CASSQVSTGLASTDTQYF.

This clonotype came up a few times. This chain connects TRBV19 to TRBJ1-2; 7 nucleotides align to TRBD1. This CDR3 region has 16 residues. J gave up 0 bases and V 3 bases, and 7 bases lay outside the gene matches. Germline V CDR1 and CDR2: LNHDA, SQIVND (reference sequence). The CDR3 protein is CASSIGSQGANYGYTF. The CDR3 bases are TGTGCCAGTAGTATCGGCTCTCAGGGGGCTAACTATGGCTACACCTTC.

The rearrangement links TRBV5-1 to TRBJ2-1; 10 bases are a match to TRBD1. CDR1 and CDR2 from the germline V gene are SGHRS and YFSETQ. This CDR3 is 15 amino acids long. The J segment lost 9 bases and the V segment lost 4 bases, leaving 10 bases of the junction unmatched. CDR3 DNA sequence: TGCGCCAGCAGCCTGCAGGCGGGACAGGGGTTTGAGCAGTTCTTC. Its protein product is CASSLQAGQGFEQFF.

The J gene is TRBJ1-3, the V gene TRBV19, with 8 bases identical to TRBD1. V was pared by 3 bases and J by 0 bases, with 4 bases of the junction left unmatched. Germline V gene lookup returns CDR1 LNHDA and CDR2 SQIVND (reference sequence). The CDR3 extends over 16 amino acids. CDR3 sequence (DNA): TGTGCCAGTAGTATGGGGGACAGGATCTCTGGAAACACCATATATTTT. Translation: CASSMGDRISGNTIYF.